One and the same sample provided the 3 T cell receptor beta chains below, sequenced in a study of human T cells and chemical hapten exposure. Time point here: healthy volunteer bleed at 2 weeks. Unfractionated whole blood served as the source for total RNA extraction. From the RACE reads, TCRdb called clonotypes with MiXCR, one entry per CDR3 protein. Of about 130,000 distinct CDR3 sequences listed, 9% to 10% are singletons. Sequenced: whole blood. Every receptor here comes from a male donor in good health. Some clones in this sample may be carry-over from other donors' samples.

The J gene is TRBJ2-1, the V gene TRBV7-3; the match to TRBD2 covers 7 bases. Trimming cost V 2 bases and J 6 bases; bases outside gene matches: 4. The CDR3 length is 14 residues. Per the germline V gene, CDR1 is SGHTA and CDR2 is FQGTGA. CDR3 DNA: TGTGCCAGCAGCTTAGGACTAGTTGGCAATGAGCAGTTCTTC. Protein product: CASSLGLVGNEQFF.

A few counts support this clonotype. The chain carries TRBV20-1 and TRBJ1-2; possibly TRBD1 for D (5 bases). V lost 2 bases to trimming and J lost 8 bases, with 15 bases between them. The CDR3 covers 13 residues. CDR1 DFQATT and CDR2 SNEGSKA come from the germline V gene (reference sequence). The CDR3 DNA follows: TGCAGTGCTAGACGCGACAGTACGTCAGGCTACACCTTC. It codes for CSARRDSTSGYTF.

This clonotype was picked up a small number of times. V and J are TRBV29-1 and TRBJ1-1, with D possibly being TRBD1 (5 bases). CDR3 length: 15 amino acids. Trimming pared 1 base from V and 4 bases from J, leaving 16 bases between. Germline CDR1 and CDR2: SQVTM and ANQGSEA. The CDR3 DNA follows: TGCAGCGTTGAAGTTCCGGGGCGGAGGGGCACTGAAGCTTTCTTT. Its translation: CSVEVPGRRGTEAFF.